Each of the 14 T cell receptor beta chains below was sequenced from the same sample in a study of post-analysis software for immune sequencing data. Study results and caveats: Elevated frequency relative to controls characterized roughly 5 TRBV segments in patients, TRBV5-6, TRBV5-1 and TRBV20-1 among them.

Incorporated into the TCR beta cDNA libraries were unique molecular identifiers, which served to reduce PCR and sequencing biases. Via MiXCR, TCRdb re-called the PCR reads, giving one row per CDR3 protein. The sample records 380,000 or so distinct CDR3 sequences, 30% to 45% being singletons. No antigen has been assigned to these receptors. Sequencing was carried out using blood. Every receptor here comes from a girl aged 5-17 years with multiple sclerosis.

The CDR3 spells CSVHLNNEQFF. In nucleotides, the CDR3 is TGCAGTGTTCATTTAAACAATGAGCAGTTCTTC. The chain uses TRBV20-1 and TRBJ2-1; D call uncertain. The V end lost 7 bases, the J end lost 5 bases, and 9 bases lay between the germline ends. Looked up from germline, CDR1 is DFQATT and CDR2 is SNEGSKA (reference sequence). The CDR3 sequence is 11 residues long.

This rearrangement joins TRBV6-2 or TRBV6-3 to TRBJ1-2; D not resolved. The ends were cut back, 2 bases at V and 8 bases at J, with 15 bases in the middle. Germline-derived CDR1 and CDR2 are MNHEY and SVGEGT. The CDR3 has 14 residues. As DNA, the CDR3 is TGTGCCAGCAGTTACCGGGAGTTCCTGGGGGGCTACACCTTC. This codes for CASSYREFLGGYTF.

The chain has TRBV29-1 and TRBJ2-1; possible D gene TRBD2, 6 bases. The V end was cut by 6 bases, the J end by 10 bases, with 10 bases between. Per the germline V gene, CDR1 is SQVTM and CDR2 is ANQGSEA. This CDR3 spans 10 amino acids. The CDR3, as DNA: TGCAGCGTGTCGGGGGTCGAGCAGTTCTTC. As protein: CSVSGVEQFF.

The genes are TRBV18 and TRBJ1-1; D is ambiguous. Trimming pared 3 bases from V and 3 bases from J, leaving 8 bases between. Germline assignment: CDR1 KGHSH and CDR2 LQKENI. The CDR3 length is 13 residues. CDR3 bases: TGTGCCAGCTCACCCGTGGTGGACACTGAAGCTTTCTTT. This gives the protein CASSPVVDTEAFF.

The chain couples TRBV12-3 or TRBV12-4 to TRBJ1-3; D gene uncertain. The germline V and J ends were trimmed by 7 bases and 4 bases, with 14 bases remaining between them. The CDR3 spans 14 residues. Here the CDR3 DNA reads TGTGCCAGCAATCCGTTTGTTCGGGGAAACACCATATATTTT. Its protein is CASNPFVRGNTIYF.

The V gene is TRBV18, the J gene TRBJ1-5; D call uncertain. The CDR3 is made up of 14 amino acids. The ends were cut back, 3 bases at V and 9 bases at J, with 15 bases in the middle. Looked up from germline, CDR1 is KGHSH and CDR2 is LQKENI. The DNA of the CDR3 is TGTGCCAGCTCACCGGGCGCGTCGGATCGGCCCCAGCATTTT. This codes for CASSPGASDRPQHF.

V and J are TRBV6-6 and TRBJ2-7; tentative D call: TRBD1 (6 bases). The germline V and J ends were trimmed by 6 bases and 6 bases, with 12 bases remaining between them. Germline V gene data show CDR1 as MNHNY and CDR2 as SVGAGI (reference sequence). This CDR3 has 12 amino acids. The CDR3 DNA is TGTGCCAGCAGGAACACAGGGTCCGAGCAGTACTTC. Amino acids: CASRNTGSEQYF.

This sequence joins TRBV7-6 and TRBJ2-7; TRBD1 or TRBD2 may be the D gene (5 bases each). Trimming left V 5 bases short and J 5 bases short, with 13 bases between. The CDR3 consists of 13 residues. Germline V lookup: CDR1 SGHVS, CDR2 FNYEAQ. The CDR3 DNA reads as TGTGCCAGCAGCCCTTCCGGGGCAGACGAGCAGTACTTC. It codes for CASSPSGADEQYF.

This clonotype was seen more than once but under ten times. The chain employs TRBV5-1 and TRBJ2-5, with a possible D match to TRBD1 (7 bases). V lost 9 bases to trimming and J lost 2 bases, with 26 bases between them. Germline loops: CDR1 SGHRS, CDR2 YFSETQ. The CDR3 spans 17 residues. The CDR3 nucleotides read TGCGCCACCAAGTACAGGGGACTCCCGGGCCAACAAGAGACCCAGTACTTC. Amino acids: CATKYRGLPGQQETQYF.

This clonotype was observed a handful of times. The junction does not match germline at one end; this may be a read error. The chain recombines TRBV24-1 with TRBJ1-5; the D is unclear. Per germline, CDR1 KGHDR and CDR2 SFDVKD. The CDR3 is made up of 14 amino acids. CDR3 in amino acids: CATRDLLTKQPQHF. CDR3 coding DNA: TGTGCCACCAGGGATTTGCTAACGAAACAGCCCCAGCATTTT.

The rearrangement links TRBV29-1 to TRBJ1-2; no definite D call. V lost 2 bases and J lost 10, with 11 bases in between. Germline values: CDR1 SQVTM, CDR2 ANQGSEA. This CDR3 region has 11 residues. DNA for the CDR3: TGCAGCGTTGAATTCAACACCAACTACACCTTC. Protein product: CSVEFNTNYTF.

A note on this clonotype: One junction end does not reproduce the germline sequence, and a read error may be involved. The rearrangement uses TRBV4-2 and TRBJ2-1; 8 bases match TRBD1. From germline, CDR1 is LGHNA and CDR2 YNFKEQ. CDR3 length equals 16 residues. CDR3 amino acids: CTSSPYGTGNGSEQFF. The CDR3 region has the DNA TGTACCAGCAGCCCCTACGGGACAGGCAACGGATCTGAGCAGTTCTTC.

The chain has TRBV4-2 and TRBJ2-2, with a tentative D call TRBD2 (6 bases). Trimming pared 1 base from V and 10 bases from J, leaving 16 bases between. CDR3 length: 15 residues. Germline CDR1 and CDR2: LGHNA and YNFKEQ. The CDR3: CASSQVDGGNEELFF. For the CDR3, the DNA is TGTGCCAGCAGCCAAGTCGACGGGGGTAACGAGGAGCTGTTTTTT.

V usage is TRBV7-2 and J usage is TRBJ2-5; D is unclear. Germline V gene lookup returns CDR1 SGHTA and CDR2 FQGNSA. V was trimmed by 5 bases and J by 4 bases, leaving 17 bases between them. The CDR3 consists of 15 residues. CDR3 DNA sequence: TGTGCCAGCAGCCGATATCTCGTAGGGCGAGAGACCCAGTACTTC. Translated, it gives CASSRYLVGRETQYF.